This entry concerns a single T cell receptor (beta chain). Its antigen is not known. These data belong to a study of T cell responses to AZD1222 COVID-19 vaccine. Measured with immunoSEQ multiplex PCR; TCRdb has only the in-frame clones, and not every one. The top ten clones hold roughly 4.7% of a sample with about 160,000 clones, about 89% of them seen once. The CDR3 spans 16 residues. V lost 4 bases to trimming and J lost 1 base, with 15 bases between them. Per the germline V gene, CDR1 is SGHRS and CDR2 is YFSETQ. Study-wide points: Sampling that yielded the repertoires occurred only after the peak T cell response.

The rearrangement links TRBV5-1 to TRBJ2-1; tentative D call: TRBD2 (7 bases). The source of this sequence is an adult in good health. This specimen was peripheral blood, taken on day 0 of AZD1222 vaccination. The CDR3 is CASSLLGGGSYNEQFF. The CDR3 region has the DNA TGCGCCAGCAGCCTGTTGGGAGGGGGTTCCTACAATGAGCAGTTCTTC.